The clone carrying this TCR beta chain was observed once. These data belong to a study of blood T cell repertoires in COVID-19. Study-level information: Donors in the United States, Italy and Spain gave samples during acute or convalescent COVID-19. T cells, B-cell-depleted T cells, or PBMCs provided the cDNA or gDNA that served as material.

CDR1 is SGDLS and CDR2 is YYNGEE in the germline V gene. CDR3 length: 13 amino acids. Study processing details: Amplifying reference gene primers gave estimates of nucleated cell counts. Assay: immunoSEQ multiplex PCR; the TCRdb copy retains only in-frame clones and omits some. V and J calls and clone size follow that table, whereas D and trimming were derived from the DNA. The sample yields about 100,000 clones, approximately 86% seen once. The receptor's source is a man over 45 with active or convalescent COVID-19. V gene TRBV9 combines with J gene TRBJ2-7; TRBD2 matches at 8 bases. With the DNA end fitting TRBJ2-5 better, the J assignment may be wrong. The specimen sequenced was peripheral blood. The CDR3 sequence is CASSVGLAETQYF. CDR3 nucleotide sequence: TGTGCCAGCAGCGTAGGACTAGCGGAGACCCAGTACTTC.